This T cell receptor beta chain was sequenced for a study of blood T cell repertoires in COVID-19. On the study more broadly: Italy, Spain and the United States were the sources of the convalescent and acute COVID-19 samples. PBMCs, B-cell-depleted T cells, or T cells were the source of the cDNA or gDNA that made up the material.

Comment on this clone: The sample has other DNA sequences that encode this CDR3 too.

Trimming cost V 2 bases and J 7 bases, with 5 bases left between them. The CDR3 is made up of 11 amino acids. CDR1 is MNHEY, CDR2 SVGEGT, per germline. The authors' processing: Amplification of reference gene primers provided the estimated nucleated cell counts. TCRdb keeps only in-frame clones here, not all; method: immunoSEQ multiplex PCR. Clone size and the V and J calls come from that table; the DNA yielded D and trimming. The profile shows roughly 670,000 clones, 75% to 90% of them singletons. The receptor was derived from a woman between 18 and 30 years old with acute or convalescent COVID-19. The V call is TRBV6-2 or TRBV6-3, the J call TRBJ1-2; no firm D call. Sequences were obtained from peripheral blood. The CDR3 region is CASSYGRGYTF. The CDR3 bases are TGTGCCAGCAGTTACGGCCGTGGCTACACCTTC.